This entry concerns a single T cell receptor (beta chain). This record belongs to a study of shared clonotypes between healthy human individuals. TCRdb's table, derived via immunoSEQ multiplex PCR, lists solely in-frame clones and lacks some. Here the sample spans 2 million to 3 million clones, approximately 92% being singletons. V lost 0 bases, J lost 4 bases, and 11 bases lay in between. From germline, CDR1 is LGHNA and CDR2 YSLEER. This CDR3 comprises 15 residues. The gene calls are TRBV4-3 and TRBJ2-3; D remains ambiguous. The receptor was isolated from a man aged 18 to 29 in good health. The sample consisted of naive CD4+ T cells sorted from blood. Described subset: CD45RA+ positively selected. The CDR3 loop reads CASSQDWVDADTQYF. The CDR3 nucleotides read TGCGCCAGCAGCCAAGATTGGGTAGACGCAGATACGCAGTATTTT.